A selection of T cell receptor beta chains follows, all from one sample in a study of blood T cell repertoires in COVID-19. Some clones are missing from TCRdb's copy, which holds only in-frame ones; the method was immunoSEQ multiplex PCR. The sample records under 350,000 clones, about 89% being singletons. The sample comprised peripheral blood. These receptors came from a man aged 40-49 years with acute or convalescent COVID-19. The CDR3 runs from the conserved cysteine through the conserved F or W. A D gene is named only where the DNA matches it firmly. Not every row has a clone size; where given, it reads once, few, many or a size class.

CDR3nt: TGTGCCACCAGCAGAGTTAGCGGGGGGGCCCGAGATACGCAGTATTTT; CDR3aa: CATSRVSGGARDTQYF; j_gene: TRBJ2-3; v_gene: TRBV15; abundance: -; d_gene: TRBD2
CDR3nt: TGTGCCAGCAGTCTGTCTAAAGAGTCACCCCTCCACTTT; CDR3aa: CASSLSKESPLHF; j_gene: TRBJ1-6; v_gene: TRBV5-4; abundance: few; d_gene: -
CDR3nt: TGCGCCAGCAGTTCCCCAGGGAAAAGCTACGAGCAGTACTTC; CDR3aa: CASSSPGKSYEQYF; j_gene: TRBJ2-7; v_gene: TRBV10-1; abundance: -; d_gene: -
CDR3nt: TGTGCTAGTGGTTCTCAGGGTAAGGGCGCCGGGGAGCTGTTTTTT; CDR3aa: CASGSQGKGAGELFF; j_gene: TRBJ2-2; v_gene: TRBV12-5; abundance: few; d_gene: -
CDR3nt: TGTGCCATCGGTCGTCCTAGCTCCTACAATGAGCAGTTCTTC; CDR3aa: CAIGRPSSYNEQFF; j_gene: TRBJ2-1; v_gene: TRBV3-1/TRBV3-2; abundance: -; d_gene: -
CDR3nt: TGCGCCAGCAGCTTGGCCGGCTCTGGGGCCAACGTCCTGACTTTC; CDR3aa: CASSLAGSGANVLTF; j_gene: TRBJ2-6; v_gene: TRBV5-1; abundance: -; d_gene: -
CDR3nt: TGTGCCAGCAGGCAGGGGGATCAGCCCCAGCATTTT; CDR3aa: CASRQGDQPQHF; j_gene: TRBJ1-5; v_gene: TRBV12-3/TRBV12-4; abundance: -; d_gene: TRBD1
CDR3nt: TGTGCCAGCAGCTTAGGCAGGGTGTTAAACACTGAAGCTTTCTTT; CDR3aa: CASSLGRVLNTEAFF; j_gene: TRBJ1-1; v_gene: TRBV11-2; abundance: -; d_gene: -
CDR3nt: TGTGCTAGTGGTTGGCCCCCAACTTTT; CDR3aa: CASGWPPTF; j_gene: TRBJ2-2; v_gene: TRBV12-5; abundance: -; d_gene: -
CDR3nt: TGTGCCATCAGTGGGACTGATAAGGCCTACGAGCAGTACTTC; CDR3aa: CAISGTDKAYEQYF; j_gene: TRBJ2-7; v_gene: TRBV10-3; abundance: -; d_gene: -
CDR3nt: TGTGCCAGTAGTATAGGGGCAGGGGGCGATAGTCTCTTT; CDR3aa: CASSIGAGGDSLF; j_gene: TRBJ1-1; v_gene: TRBV19; abundance: -; d_gene: TRBD1
CDR3nt: TGTGCCAGCAGCCAACTAGATACGCAGTATTTT; CDR3aa: CASSQLDTQYF; j_gene: TRBJ2-3; v_gene: TRBV3-1/TRBV3-2; abundance: -; d_gene: -
CDR3nt: TGCGCCAGCAGCATATCACAGGGTGGCGGGGAGCTGTTTTTT; CDR3aa: CASSISQGGGELFF; j_gene: TRBJ2-2; v_gene: TRBV5-1; abundance: -; d_gene: -
CDR3nt: TGTGCCAGCAGTGAATCAGGGCTTAATCAGCCCCAGCATTTT; CDR3aa: CASSESGLNQPQHF; j_gene: TRBJ1-5; v_gene: TRBV6-1; abundance: -; d_gene: -
CDR3nt: TGCAGCGTCACAGGACAGTTCAGAGACACTGAAGCTTTCTTT; CDR3aa: CSVTGQFRDTEAFF; j_gene: TRBJ1-1; v_gene: TRBV29-1; abundance: -; d_gene: -
CDR3nt: TGTGCCAGCCGGGGGTTGGGGAAAAACTATGGCTACACCTTC; CDR3aa: CASRGLGKNYGYTF; j_gene: TRBJ1-2; v_gene: TRBV6-6; abundance: -; d_gene: -
CDR3nt: TGTGCCAGCAGTCCATCAGGGGGCTACGAGCAGTACTTC; CDR3aa: CASSPSGGYEQYF; j_gene: TRBJ2-7; v_gene: TRBV6-6; abundance: -; d_gene: TRBD1
CDR3nt: TGTGCCACCCTAAGACAGGGCACTGAAAAACTGTTTTTT; CDR3aa: CATLRQGTEKLFF; j_gene: TRBJ1-4; v_gene: TRBV19; abundance: -; d_gene: TRBD1
CDR3nt: TGTGCCACCCGGGCTCGGGGCAGGGGGATGAACACTGAAGCTTTCTTT; CDR3aa: CATRARGRGMNTEAFF; j_gene: TRBJ1-1; v_gene: TRBV24-1; abundance: -; d_gene: TRBD1
CDR3nt: TGCGCCAGCAGTGAGTATCCCCTCTACGAGCAGTACTTC; CDR3aa: CASSEYPLYEQYF; j_gene: TRBJ2-7; v_gene: TRBV10-1; abundance: -; d_gene: -
CDR3nt: TGCACCAGCAGCCCCTCGTACACCGGGGAGCTGTTTTTT; CDR3aa: CTSSPSYTGELFF; j_gene: TRBJ2-2; v_gene: TRBV4-1; abundance: once; d_gene: -
CDR3nt: TGTGCCAGCAGCCAAGTGGACAGGGGGACTGAAGCTTTCTTT; CDR3aa: CASSQVDRGTEAFF; j_gene: TRBJ1-1; v_gene: TRBV3-1/TRBV3-2; abundance: -; d_gene: TRBD1
CDR3nt: TGTGCCACCTCCCTCCGGGACACCATATATTTT; CDR3aa: CATSLRDTIYF; j_gene: TRBJ1-3; v_gene: TRBV19; abundance: once; d_gene: -